The 10 T cell receptor beta chains below were found in one sample sequenced in a study of blood T cell repertoires in COVID-19. Data came from immunoSEQ multiplex PCR; TCRdb stores just in-frame clones and leaves some out. The sample records approximately 31,000 clones, over 90% being singletons. Source material: peripheral blood. The source of these receptors is a human donor in a cohort sampled during active COVID-19.

The V call is TRBV21-1, the J call TRBJ1-4; TRBD1, the table's D call, lacks a check against the DNA. TRBV21-1 is a listed pseudogene. The CDR3 is 18 residues long. CDR3 sequence reads: CASSKALTGEALNEKLFF. In nucleotides, the CDR3 is TGTGCCAGCAGCAAAGCGCTGACAGGGGAGGCCCTTAATGAAAAACTGTTTTTT.

This clone was detected only a few times. The V gene is TRBV5-8, the J gene TRBJ1-2; D not resolved. With 4 bases removed from V and 7 bases from J, the gap between germline ends came to 17 bases. The CDR3 has 14 amino acids. Germline assignment: CDR1 SGHTS and CDR2 YDEGEE. The CDR3 DNA sequence: TGTGCCAGCAGCGGCTGGACTAAATCCGGTGGCTACACCTTC. Translated: CASSGWTKSGGYTF.

The chain couples TRBV5-5 to TRBJ2-1, with TRBD1 as a possible D gene (6 bases). Trimming took 2 bases from V and 9 from J, leaving 15 bases between them. CDR3 size: 14 residues. CDR1 and CDR2 (germline): SGHKS, YYEKEE (reference sequence). CDR3 DNA sequence: TGTGCCAGCAGCTTCGATCAGGGGAGTGTTGAGCAGTTCTTC. Its protein product is CASSFDQGSVEQFF.

This chain uses TRBV11-1 with TRBJ1-1, with unresolved D. Germline CDR1 is SGHAT and CDR2 is FQDESV (reference sequence). Trimming cost V 5 bases and J 5 bases, with 21 bases left between them. The CDR3 runs to 16 residues. Written as DNA, the CDR3 is TGTGCCAGCAGCCGACGAGGGTCGGGGTCGGAAACTGAAGCTTTCTTT. It codes for CASSRRGSGSETEAFF.

The sample holds a few counts of this clone. The chain couples TRBV7-9 to TRBJ2-1, with D perhaps matching TRBD2 (5 bases). Germline-derived CDR1 and CDR2 are SEHNR and FQNEAQ (reference sequence). Trimming removed 5 bases from V and 4 bases from J, with 9 bases in between. The CDR3 is 13 residues long. CDR3 residues: CASSRTEYNEQFF. The CDR3, as DNA: TGTGCCAGCAGCCGGACTGAGTACAATGAGCAGTTCTTC.

The chain has TRBV6-5 and TRBJ1-5; unclear D gene. The CDR3 consists of 15 residues. The germline gives CDR1 MNHEY, CDR2 SVGAGI. V lost 0 bases, J lost 2 bases, and 8 bases lay in between. CDR3 bases: TGTGCCAGCAGTTACTCGTGGGAGGGCAATCAGCCCCAGCATTTT. Protein sequence: CASSYSWEGNQPQHF.

V usage is TRBV20-1 and J usage is TRBJ1-2; TRBD1 might be the D (5 bases). The CDR3 is made up of 11 amino acids. Looked up from germline, CDR1 is DFQATT and CDR2 is SNEGSKA (reference sequence). The V gene lost 3 bases and the J gene lost 4 bases, with 6 bases spanning the gap. The DNA of the CDR3 is TGCAGTGCTAGGGGGGGCTATGGCTACACCTTC. Amino acid sequence: CSARGGYGYTF.

The V call is TRBV7-8, the J call TRBJ2-1, with a possible D match to TRBD1 (6 bases). This CDR3 has 13 residues. The V gene's germline CDR1 is SGHVS and CDR2 FQNEAQ. The V end was cut by 5 bases, the J end by 7 bases, with 12 bases between. The CDR3 DNA follows: TGTGCCAGCAGCCTACAGGGTGGTAATGAGCAGTTCTTC. Its protein is CASSLQGGNEQFF.

The chain has TRBV11-3 and TRBJ2-5; TRBD1 aligns across 10 bases. The CDR3 has 18 residues. The V and J ends lost 5 bases and 4 bases, in that order; junction bases with no gene match: 16. Germline CDR1 and CDR2: SGHNT and YENEEA. CDR3 protein: CASSPPIDGQGGRETQYF. As DNA, the CDR3 is TGTGCCAGCAGCCCACCAATAGACGGACAGGGGGGACGAGAGACCCAGTACTTC.

This rearrangement joins TRBV14 to TRBJ2-7; D unresolved. The V end lost 2 bases, the J end lost 1 base, and 6 bases lay between the germline ends. CDR1 and CDR2 from the germline V gene are SGHDN and FVKESK. The CDR3 covers 13 residues. DNA of the CDR3: TGTGCCAGCAGCCAATCTGTTTCCTACGAGCAGTACTTC. Its translation: CASSQSVSYEQYF.